Listed below are T cell receptor beta chains from one sample, sequenced in a study of CD8 T cells in ankylosing spondylitis. Via MiXCR, TCRdb re-called the 5' RACE reads, giving one row per CDR3 protein. The sample comprises roughly 150,000 distinct CDR3 sequences, 30% to 40% of which are singletons, and 6% rests with the top ten. Source material: synovial fluid, either unsorted or a sorted T cell fraction (not recorded which). The receptors shown here come from a male donor with ankylosing spondylitis. CDR3s include the opening cysteine and the closing phenylalanine or tryptophan.

V: TRBV4-1
J: TRBJ2-5
CDR3: CASSRTSGNTIYQETQYF

V: TRBV12-3/TRBV12-4
J: TRBJ2-5
CDR3: CASSSAGSRMGVETQYF

V: TRBV7-2
J: TRBJ2-1
CDR3: CASSSQTGGSYNEQFF

V: TRBV12-3/TRBV12-4
J: TRBJ2-3
CDR3: CASSSYSRYTQYF

V: TRBV12-3/TRBV12-4
J: TRBJ1-1
CDR3: CASRSTGGTEAFF

V: TRBV13
J: TRBJ1-4
CDR3: CASSTRMTNEKLFF

V: TRBV6-5
J: TRBJ2-1
CDR3: CASSYMEGRYNEQFF

V: TRBV28
J: TRBJ1-6
CDR3: CASSFRRPTNSPLHF

V: TRBV28
J: TRBJ1-6
CDR3: CASSLDSWSPLHF

V: TRBV10-2
J: TRBJ1-6
CDR3: CASSENPPGRGYAYNSPLHF

V: TRBV6-1
J: TRBJ1-2
CDR3: CASRIERALGGYTF

V: TRBV6-1
J: TRBJ1-1
CDR3: CASSSQGGIEAFF

V: TRBV27
J: TRBJ1-5
CDR3: CASKSLGQRNQPQHF

V: TRBV6-2/TRBV6-3
J: TRBJ1-6
CDR3: CASNRPPGSPLHF

V: TRBV5-1
J: TRBJ2-2
CDR3: CASSSRTSGGMNTGELFF

V: TRBV30
J: TRBJ2-7
CDR3: CAWSADRGGVRLGEQYF

V: TRBV7-2
J: TRBJ2-5
CDR3: CASSLGFQETQYF

V: TRBV30
J: TRBJ1-2
CDR3: CAWEYGYTF

V: TRBV27
J: TRBJ2-5
CDR3: CASSPISPGATQYF

V: TRBV7-9
J: TRBJ2-3
CDR3: CASSFGGTTDTQYF

V: TRBV4-3
J: TRBJ2-3
CDR3: CASSQAGGQDTQYF

V: TRBV18
J: TRBJ1-6
CDR3: CASSRTGSEGSPLHF

V: TRBV10-3
J: TRBJ2-5
CDR3: CAISDIYTGLAGVLETQYF

V: TRBV21-1
J: TRBJ2-7
CDR3: CASSKAIATGGRLYEQYF

V: TRBV15
J: TRBJ2-2
CDR3: CATSRDQNTGELFF

V: TRBV2
J: TRBJ2-3
CDR3: CASSEELDQGDTQYF

V: TRBV7-9
J: TRBJ2-3
CDR3: CASSHGVPATDTQYF

V: TRBV13
J: TRBJ2-6
CDR3: CASSRSGANVLTF

V: TRBV5-1
J: TRBJ1-2
CDR3: CASSLREANYGYTF

V: TRBV6-2/TRBV6-3
J: TRBJ2-2
CDR3: CASTLTELGELFF

V: TRBV7-2
J: TRBJ1-2
CDR3: CASRPSRGDYGYTF

V: TRBV11-1
J: TRBJ2-5
CDR3: CASSRTSGMLWETQYF

V: TRBV12-3/TRBV12-4
J: TRBJ2-5
CDR3: CASSFKLGETQYF

V: TRBV24-1
J: TRBJ2-2
CDR3: CATSGVTGELFF

V: TRBV27
J: TRBJ1-6
CDR3: CASSYQGQINSPLHF

V: TRBV12-3/TRBV12-4
J: TRBJ2-3
CDR3: CASSGRTGGSDTQYF

V: TRBV6-1
J: TRBJ2-3
CDR3: CASSSVTDTQYF

V: TRBV18
J: TRBJ2-3
CDR3: CASSPFMGTDTQYF

V: TRBV10-3
J: TRBJ2-1
CDR3: CAISESRQGGNYNEQFF

V: TRBV20-1
J: TRBJ2-1
CDR3: CSARRFSGRGRGDEQFF

V: TRBV19
J: TRBJ1-1
CDR3: CASRGSGRRNTEAFF

V: TRBV25-1
J: TRBJ1-6
CDR3: CASSGDRSNSPLHF